What follows is one T cell receptor (beta chain) and its context. Its target antigen remains unknown. Base qualities were left out, and no much larger clone turns up one base away. Genomic DNA was extracted with the Qiagen DNeasy kit from unsorted PBMCs and from negatively selected CD4+ and CD8+ fractions. Using primers that anneal to V and J segments, immunoSEQ multiplex PCR amplified the TCR beta CDR3 regions. A synthetic immune receptor repertoire was used to minimize amplification bias, and remaining bias was computationally removed after sequencing. Under the source paper's analysis protocol: Repertoire diversity was quantified as the Shannon entropy index using custom Python scripts. Unsorted, CD4+ and CD8+ repertoires were examined separately, except in combined analyses, for which CD4+ and CD8+ sequences were merged in silico. Clonal expansion was defined as at least a 2-fold frequency increase after treatment relative to C1D1, with a pseudocount of 0.5 for undetected baseline clones. Clones with 0 or 1 copy at C1D1 were defined as singleton clones, while clones with 2 or more copies were defined as non-singleton clones. Clones expanded in unsorted samples were assigned a CD4+, CD8+ or unknown annotation through matching of protein sequences in sorted samples from the same patient. Wilcoxon tests on paired samples were used to test changes in diversity from C1D1 to C4D1. TCRdb took this table from immuneACCESS and kept in-frame rearrangements with V and J called. Such tables lack part of the clones; where checked against another copy, unresolved V genes explain under half of the gap, and the rest is unexplained. That table furnishes V, J and clone size, whereas the DNA furnished D and trimming. The sample yields about 58,000 clones; about 91% were counted once. The top ten constitute 10% of the sample.

Inclusive of the bounding cysteine and phenylalanine, the CDR3 is 15 residues long. This entry keeps only the CDR3 DNA: 45 bases, framed from base 1. Ends trimmed: V by 2 bases, J by 2 bases; bases unmatched to a gene: 4. Sequences SEHNR (CDR1) and FQNEAQ (CDR2) are obtained from the germline V gene (reference sequence). What the time point label conveys for this sample: cycle 2 day 1 (C2D1) of nivolumab. Every trial patient had relapsed after autologous stem cell transplantation, and cohorts A, B and C differed in prior brentuximab vedotin exposure. The trial cohort comprised about 60 patients with relapsed/refractory classical Hodgkin lymphoma whose best overall responses were complete response, partial response or progressive disease. Trial patients were treated with single-agent nivolumab in the multi-cohort phase II CheckMate 205 trial. An independent review committee assessed best overall response by applying the 2007 International Working Group response criteria. Trial PBMCs were collected immediately before nivolumab initiation (C1D1) and during therapy at cycle 2 day 1 and cycle 4 day 1. Peripheral blood was collected in 8 mL Vacutainer Cell Preparation Tubes, from which PBMCs were isolated by centrifugation and then cryopreserved.

The data are from a study of PD-1 blockade in classical Hodgkin lymphoma (dated by TCRdb to the early 2020s). For the study in its entirety: Nivolumab dosing was 3 mg/kg intravenously every 2 weeks, continuing until either disease progression or unacceptable toxicity. The study used TCR beta sequencing and CyTOF to define a peripheral blood immune signature of response to PD-1 blockade in classical Hodgkin lymphoma.

The research as a whole found: Baseline TCR diversity was reported as lower in newly diagnosed patients than in healthy donors, and lower still in relapsed/refractory patients. Trial patients with a complete response had baseline diversity similar to that of newly diagnosed patients, while partial responders and progressors had significantly lower diversity. A significant rise by C4D1 was seen in CD4+ but not CD8+ TCR diversity (p=0.0027 vs p=0.16), with the rise being most apparent in complete responders (p=0.02). Only a single clinical trial cohort was studied, and what caused the repertoire differences, possibly disease activity or prior therapy, remained undefined. Lower diversity was seen in patients whose nivolumab began less than 1 year after ASCT, and these patients were left out of later analyses so that immune reconstitution would not confound the results.

The sequences come from peripheral blood mononuclear cells (PBMCs), collected before the second cycle of nivolumab. The rearrangement combines TRBV7-9 with TRBJ1-1; TRBD1 fits 8 bases in the junction. The sequence derives from a human donor with classical Hodgkin lymphoma. For the CDR3, the sequence is CASSLPGTGNTEAFF. The nucleotides are TGTGCCAGCAGCTTACCAGGGACAGGAAACACTGAAGCTTTCTTT.